The present T cell receptor beta chain was sequenced within a study of T cell clonotyping in hematopoietic cell transplantation. Study-level findings and limits: Recipient TCR diversity dropped after transplant; expanded clonotypes rose from day 30 to 180. CD4 and CD8 repertoire contributions could not be separated without sorting.

Points on this clone: The antigen remains unidentified.

Deletions cut 0 bases from V and 2 bases from J, with 14 bases between. From germline, CDR1 is SGHNT and CDR2 YENEEA. The CDR3 totals 16 residues. Produced via immunoSEQ multiplex PCR; TCRdb's table is partial and in-frame only. The table has over 5,000 clones, 65% to 70% seen once. This TCR was sampled from a male patient in his fifties who had an allogeneic stem cell transplant from an unrelated donor, so the T cells may come from the graft donor. Some clones in this sample may be carry-over from other donors' samples. The gene calls are TRBV11-3 and TRBJ2-7; TRBD1 is a possible D gene (7 bases). This sample comprised PBMCs, obtained 180 days after allogeneic stem cell transplant. The CDR3 loop reads CASSLDRGTATYEQYF. The CDR3 DNA is TGTGCCAGCAGCTTAGATCGGGGGACAGCCACCTACGAGCAGTACTTC.